The 26 T cell receptor beta chains presented below share a single source sample, sequenced in a study of cytomegalovirus exposure and HLA in healthy donors. The repertoire was sequenced with immunoSEQ multiplex PCR; TCRdb's copy has only in-frame clones and lacks some. The sample lists some 230,000 clones; about nine tenths were seen once. Sequenced: PBMCs. The receptor set was obtained from a woman under 30 in good health and CMV-seronegative.

This clone has just one count. The genes are TRBV6-5 and TRBJ2-7, with 8 bases identical to TRBD2. CDR1 is MNHEY, CDR2 SVGAGI, per germline. Trimming took 4 bases from V and 9 from J; bases not matched to a gene: 11. This CDR3 is 14 amino acids long. DNA of the CDR3: TGTGCCAGCAGTTCCGGGACTAGTGAGTCCGGGCAGTACTTC. Encoded protein: CASSSGTSESGQYF.

This rearrangement joins TRBV7-3 to TRBJ2-5, with 9 bases that match TRBD1. CDR3 length equals 14 residues. The V segment lost 3 bases and the J segment 3 bases; nucleotides outside the gene matches: 2. CDR1 and CDR2 (germline): SGHTA, FQGTGA. The CDR3 sequence is CASSLTGGEETQYF. The DNA of the CDR3 is TGTGCCAGCAGCTTGACAGGGGGTGAAGAGACCCAGTACTTC.

J is TRBJ2-2 and V is TRBV15, with TRBD2 identical over 8 bases. In germline, CDR1 is LNHNV, CDR2 YYDKDF (reference sequence). Trimming at V came to 5 bases and at J to 4 bases, leaving 3 bases not matched to a gene. This CDR3 is 14 amino acids long. Here the CDR3 DNA reads TGTGCCACCAGCTCGGGAGGGGGCACCGGGGAGCTGTTTTTT. This encodes CATSSGGGTGELFF.

The CDR3 sequence is CASSAGLADSYEQYF. CDR3 DNA: TGTGCCAGCAGTGCGGGACTAGCGGACTCCTACGAGCAGTACTTC. This chain joins TRBV25-1 and TRBJ2-7; 11 bases align to TRBD2. The germline V gene encodes CDR1 MGHDK and CDR2 SYGVNS. Trimming cost V 4 bases and J 0 bases; bases outside gene matches: 2. This CDR3 contains 15 residues.

The V gene is TRBV9, the J gene TRBJ2-7, with a weak D call TRBD2 (7 bases). V lost 4 bases and J 1 base, leaving 15 bases between the germline ends. The CDR3 contains 15 residues. In germline, CDR1 is SGDLS, CDR2 YYNGEE. For the CDR3, the DNA is TGTGCCAGCAGCCCCGGGGGGCAGGGATCCTACGAGCAGTACTTC. Protein product: CASSPGGQGSYEQYF.

V and J are TRBV6-6 and TRBJ2-2; 11 bases match TRBD2. The V segment lost 8 bases and the J segment 4 bases; nucleotides outside the gene matches: 3. In germline, CDR1 is MNHNY, CDR2 SVGAGI (reference sequence). The CDR3 has 14 residues. The CDR3 nucleotides are TGTGCCAGCGTAACTAGCGGGGGCACCGGGGAGCTGTTTTTT. This sequence encodes CASVTSGGTGELFF.

This clone was found once. The chain has TRBV28 and TRBJ1-4; TRBD1 matches at 8 bases. The CDR3 spans 15 residues. Germline trimming cut 6 bases from V and 6 bases from J; bases unmatched to any gene: 9. The germline CDR1 and CDR2 sequences are MDHEN and SYDVKM. In nucleotides, the CDR3 is TGTGCCAGCAGCCTTCCGGGACAGGCGGATGAAAAACTGTTTTTT. This gives the protein CASSLPGQADEKLFF.

The rearrangement links TRBV7-9 to TRBJ2-5, with D possibly matching TRBD1 (6 bases). Trimming shortened V by 3 bases and J by 4 bases, and 12 bases separated the two germline ends. Germline CDR1 is SEHNR and CDR2 is FQNEAQ (reference sequence). This CDR3 is 14 amino acids long. DNA of the CDR3: TGTGCCAGCAGCTTCATCGACAGGCCAGAGACCCAGTACTTC. Translating it yields CASSFIDRPETQYF.

The genes are TRBV28 and TRBJ1-5; 7 bases align to TRBD1. Germline V gives CDR1 MDHEN, CDR2 SYDVKM. V shed 5 bases and J 6 bases; nucleotides not matched to a gene: 10. This CDR3 region has 15 residues. The CDR3 here is CASSTDRAAGQPQHF. As DNA, the CDR3 is TGTGCCAGCAGTACCGACAGGGCCGCTGGTCAGCCCCAGCATTTT.

J is TRBJ2-2 and V is TRBV19, with D perhaps matching TRBD1 (6 bases). The CDR3 is 14 amino acids. V was trimmed by 10 bases and J by 1 base, leaving 13 bases between them. CDR1 and CDR2 from the germline V gene are LNHDA and SQIVND (reference sequence). This chain's CDR3 is CATNRVGNTGELFF. CDR3 nucleotide sequence: TGTGCCACGAACAGGGTGGGGAACACCGGGGAGCTGTTTTTT.

The chain's CDR3 is CASSIDRTVGYGYTF. CDR3 in DNA: TGTGCCAGCAGCATAGACAGGACTGTTGGCTATGGCTACACCTTC. The V and J genes are TRBV5-4 and TRBJ1-2; weak D call: TRBD1 (6 bases). Germline V gene data show CDR1 as SGHNT and CDR2 as YYREEE (reference sequence). With 4 bases removed from V and 4 bases from J, the gap between germline ends came to 17 bases. This CDR3 spans 15 amino acids.

J is TRBJ2-1 and V is TRBV19, with TRBD2 as a possible D gene (6 bases). Germline V gene sequence: CDR1 LNHDA, CDR2 SQIVND (reference sequence). This CDR3 contains 17 residues. V was shortened by 2 bases and J by 2 bases, with 16 bases between the two germline ends. The CDR3 region has the DNA TGTGCCAGTAGTATAAAGTTCGGGGGAGTAGCCTACAATGAGCAGTTCTTC. Translation: CASSIKFGGVAYNEQFF.

The chain has TRBV28 and TRBJ2-4; D may be TRBD2 (5 bases). This CDR3 has 16 amino acids. Germline V gene lookup returns CDR1 MDHEN and CDR2 SYDVKM. V lost 2 bases and J 9 bases, leaving 20 bases between the germline ends. CDR3 bases: TGTGCCAGCAGTTTAGTTGGTGGTCTGGAGGCCACCATTCAGTACTTC. Encoded protein: CASSLVGGLEATIQYF.

The chain uses TRBV12-5 and TRBJ2-1, with 12 bases fitting TRBD2. Losses at the gene ends were 4 bases for V and 3 bases for J; bases not matched to a gene: 7. This CDR3 is 17 amino acids long. In germline, CDR1 is LGHNT, CDR2 FRNRAP. CDR3: CASGSKPSGRVYNEQFF. CDR3 DNA sequence: TGTGCTAGTGGTTCCAAACCTAGCGGGAGGGTCTACAATGAGCAGTTCTTC.

The chain combines TRBV5-4 with TRBJ1-2; 8 bases are a match to TRBD1. Per germline, CDR1 SGHNT and CDR2 YYREEE (reference sequence). This CDR3 spans 17 amino acids. V was clipped by 4 bases and J by 1 base; unmatched bases: 12. The CDR3 is CASSATTGGRLNYGYTF. The CDR3, as DNA: TGTGCCAGCAGCGCTACAACAGGGGGGAGGCTTAACTATGGCTACACCTTC.

This clone appeared a single time. This chain uses TRBV5-1 with TRBJ2-1; 8 bases map to TRBD1. The V segment lost 3 bases and the J segment 0 bases; nucleotides outside the gene matches: 5. The CDR3 has 16 residues. Germline CDR1 and CDR2: SGHRS and YFSETQ. The CDR3 DNA sequence: TGCGCCAGCAGCTCGACAGGGGAGAACTCCTACAATGAGCAGTTCTTC. Protein sequence: CASSSTGENSYNEQFF.

V gene TRBV28 combines with J gene TRBJ1-4, with D unresolved. The germline gives CDR1 MDHEN, CDR2 SYDVKM. This CDR3 contains 16 residues. Trimming left V 2 bases short and J 8 bases short, with 18 bases between. CDR3 nucleotides: TGTGCCAGCAGTTTAAGGAGAGGGCTGAAAATAGAAAAACTGTTTTTT. The encoded protein is CASSLRRGLKIEKLFF.

V usage is TRBV2 and J usage is TRBJ1-1, with 10 bases identical to TRBD1. In germline, CDR1 is SNHLY, CDR2 FYNNEI. Trimming took 5 bases from V and 1 from J; bases not matched to a gene: 4. The length of the CDR3 is 15 residues. This chain's CDR3 is CASSPRTGGNTEAFF. For the CDR3, the DNA is TGTGCCAGCAGTCCTAGGACAGGGGGGAACACTGAAGCTTTCTTT.

This chain connects TRBV27 to TRBJ2-2; TRBD1 matches 12 bases. Germline V lookup: CDR1 MNHEY, CDR2 SMNVEV (reference sequence). V dropped 2 bases and J dropped 6; count of bases not matched to a gene: 1. The CDR3 covers 15 residues. The CDR3 bases are TGTGCCAGCAGTTTAGGGACAGGGGGCCCCGGGGAGCTGTTTTTT. It is translated as CASSLGTGGPGELFF.

The chain combines TRBV30 with TRBJ2-1; 8 nucleotides line up with TRBD2. After removal of 0 bases from V and 7 bases from J, the junction contained 14 bases not matched to a gene. Looked up from germline, CDR1 is GTSNPN and CDR2 is SVGIG (reference sequence). This CDR3 has 17 residues. The DNA for the CDR3 is TGTGCCTGGAGTGTTGGGGGGCGTAGCGGGACTCGGAATGAGCAGTTCTTC. It codes for CAWSVGGRSGTRNEQFF.

This sequence joins TRBV27 and TRBJ2-1, with 10 bases identical to TRBD2. V lost 6 bases and J lost 9; bases outside the gene matches: 5. This CDR3 contains 13 residues. Germline CDR1 reads MNHEY; CDR2 reads SMNVEV (reference sequence). This CDR3 reads CASSEVAGGEQFF. The CDR3 DNA follows: TGTGCCAGCAGCGAGGTAGCGGGAGGTGAGCAGTTCTTC.

Here the CDR3 DNA reads TGTGCCAGCATTCCCCCCGGCAGGGACTATGGCTACACCTTC. Protein sequence: CASIPPGRDYGYTF. The rearrangement joins TRBV2 to TRBJ1-2; tentative D call: TRBD1 (5 bases). V dropped 7 bases and J dropped 3 bases, with 15 bases sitting between them. Germline CDR1 reads SNHLY; CDR2 reads FYNNEI. The CDR3 consists of 14 residues. Filled out from reference TRBV2 and TRBJ1-2, the complete variable domain reads EPEVTQTPSHQVTQMGQEVILRCVPISNHLYFYWYRQILGQKVEFLVSFYNNEISEKSEIFDDQFSVERPDGSNFTLKIRSTKLEDSAMYFCASIPPGRDYGYTFGSGTRLTVV.

The chain has TRBV6-1 and TRBJ1-2, with D possibly TRBD1 on 5 matching bases. Germline V gene lookup returns CDR1 MNHNS and CDR2 SASEGT. The CDR3 contains 13 residues. Trimming cost V 4 bases and J 5 bases, with 11 bases left between them. CDR3 nucleotides: TGTGCCAGCAGTGCGGAGACAGTGTATGGCTACACCTTC. Protein sequence: CASSAETVYGYTF.

The chain couples TRBV30 to TRBJ2-3; D uncertain. V was cut by 4 bases and J by 2 bases, with 10 bases left in between. The CDR3 runs to 13 residues. The germline gives CDR1 GTSNPN, CDR2 SVGIG (reference sequence). DNA of the CDR3: TGTGCCTGGACCATCCAAAACACAGATACGCAGTATTTT. Its protein product is CAWTIQNTDTQYF.

This chain joins TRBV19 and TRBJ2-7; 12 bases align to TRBD2. Per germline, CDR1 LNHDA and CDR2 SQIVND (reference sequence). The J segment lost 4 bases and the V segment lost 0 bases, leaving 1 base of the junction unmatched. CDR3 length: 15 amino acids. CDR3 nucleotide sequence: TGTGCCAGTAGTATAGATGGACTAGCGGGATACGAGCAGTACTTC. Encoded protein: CASSIDGLAGYEQYF.

The rearrangement joins TRBV5-1 to TRBJ1-2; 10 nucleotides match TRBD1. CDR3 size: 15 residues. The germline V gene encodes CDR1 SGHRS and CDR2 YFSETQ. Unmatched junction bases numbered 10, after V lost 4 bases and J lost 7 bases. The CDR3 DNA sequence: TGCGCCAGCAGCACCGGGACAGGGGTTAGTGCTGGCTACACCTTC. Its protein product is CASSTGTGVSAGYTF.